This TCR beta chain is from a study of blood T cell repertoires in COVID-19. Overall study context: Italy, Spain and the United States were the sources of the convalescent and acute COVID-19 samples. PBMCs, B-cell-depleted T cells, or T cells provided the cDNA or gDNA that made up the material.

Trimming took 5 bases from V and 3 from J; bases not matched to a gene: 18. In germline, CDR1 is KGHSH, CDR2 LQKENI. CDR3 length: 19 residues. Study processing details: Amplification of reference gene primers was used by the study to estimate nucleated cell counts. Profiled with immunoSEQ multiplex PCR; TCRdb holds only in-frame clones, not every one. V and J calls and clone size are given by that table; D and trimming were obtained from the DNA. The sample yields under 450,000 clones, 81% seen once. Input material: peripheral blood. The source of this sequence is a human donor with acute or convalescent COVID-19. The donor label of this sample is uncertain. The chain is built from TRBV18 and TRBJ1-1; 10 bases align to TRBD1. The CDR3 DNA reads TGTGCCAGCTCAGGACAGGGGGTGATTAGTAGCGGGGACTACACTGAAGCTTTCTTT. Translation: CASSGQGVISSGDYTEAFF.